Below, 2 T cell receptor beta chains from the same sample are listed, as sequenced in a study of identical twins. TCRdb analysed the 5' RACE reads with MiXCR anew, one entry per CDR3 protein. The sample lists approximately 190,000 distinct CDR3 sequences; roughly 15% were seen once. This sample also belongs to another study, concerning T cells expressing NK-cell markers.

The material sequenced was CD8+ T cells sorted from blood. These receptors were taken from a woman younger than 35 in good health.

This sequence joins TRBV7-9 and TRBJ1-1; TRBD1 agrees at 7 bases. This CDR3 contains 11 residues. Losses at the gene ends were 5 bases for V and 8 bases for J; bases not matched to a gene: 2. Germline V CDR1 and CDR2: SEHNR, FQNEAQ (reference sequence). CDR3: CASSRDREAFF. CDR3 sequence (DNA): TGTGCCAGCAGCCGGGACAGAGAAGCTTTCTTT.

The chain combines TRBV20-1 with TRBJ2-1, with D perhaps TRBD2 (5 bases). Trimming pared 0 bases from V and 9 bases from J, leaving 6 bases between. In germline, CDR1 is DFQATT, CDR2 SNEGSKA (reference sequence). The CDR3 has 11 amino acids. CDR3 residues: CSARDGGEQFF. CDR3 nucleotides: TGCAGTGCTAGAGATGGAGGTGAGCAGTTCTTC.